These T cell receptor beta chains were read from a single sample in a study of blood T cell repertoires in COVID-19. TCRdb's copy holds only in-frame clones and misses some; the assay was immunoSEQ multiplex PCR. Of about 310,000 clones in the sample, roughly 91% were seen once. Sequenced sample: peripheral blood. These receptors were taken from a man aged 45-65 years with active or convalescent COVID-19. Both conserved end residues are part of each CDR3. D genes are given only for firm matches. Some rows mark clone size as missing; the rest say once, few, many or name a class of expanded clone.

CDR3nt: TGTGCCAGCAGCACGGGGACAGGGGACTATGGCTACACCTTC
CDR3aa: CASSTGTGDYGYTF
d_gene: TRBD1
abundance: once
j_gene: TRBJ1-2
v_gene: TRBV5-4

CDR3nt: TGTGCCAGCAGCTTGCCGGGACACCCTTACGAGCAGTACTTC
CDR3aa: CASSLPGHPYEQYF
d_gene: -
abundance: -
j_gene: TRBJ2-7
v_gene: TRBV5-6

CDR3nt: TGTGCCATCGGACAGGATGGCTACACCTTC
CDR3aa: CAIGQDGYTF
d_gene: TRBD1
abundance: -
j_gene: TRBJ1-2
v_gene: TRBV2

CDR3nt: TGTGCCAGCAGCTTATGGACAGCCTCGAACACCGGGGAGCTGTTTTTT
CDR3aa: CASSLWTASNTGELFF
d_gene: -
abundance: -
j_gene: TRBJ2-2
v_gene: TRBV7-2

CDR3nt: TGTGCCAGCAGTGAGCAGACAGGGGGGTGGTATGGCTACACCTTC
CDR3aa: CASSEQTGGWYGYTF
d_gene: TRBD1
abundance: -
j_gene: TRBJ1-2
v_gene: TRBV2

CDR3nt: TGTGCCAGCAGTAAGGGAGGACAGGGTGGATCAGATACGCAGTATTTT
CDR3aa: CASSKGGQGGSDTQYF
d_gene: TRBD1
abundance: -
j_gene: TRBJ2-3
v_gene: TRBV7-3

CDR3nt: TGTGCCAGCAGCCGGATGACAGGGGGCTTTCGAAAACTGTTTTTT
CDR3aa: CASSRMTGGFRKLFF
d_gene: TRBD1
abundance: -
j_gene: TRBJ1-4
v_gene: TRBV28

CDR3nt: TGTGCCAGCAGTTTAAGCAGGGACCAAGAGACCCAGTACTTC
CDR3aa: CASSLSRDQETQYF
d_gene: -
abundance: -
j_gene: TRBJ2-5
v_gene: TRBV27

CDR3nt: TGCAGCGTCTCCCCGCTACTAGCGGGATTTAGCAATGAGCAGTTCTTC
CDR3aa: CSVSPLLAGFSNEQFF
d_gene: TRBD2
abundance: -
j_gene: TRBJ2-1
v_gene: TRBV29-1

CDR3nt: TGTGCCAGCAGCGTATACTCGAACACCGGGGAGCTGTTTTTT
CDR3aa: CASSVYSNTGELFF
d_gene: -
abundance: -
j_gene: TRBJ2-2
v_gene: TRBV9

CDR3nt: TGTGCCTGGTCCGGTGACAGGCCTTATGGCTACACCTTC
CDR3aa: CAWSGDRPYGYTF
d_gene: -
abundance: -
j_gene: TRBJ1-2
v_gene: TRBV30

CDR3nt: TGTGCCTGGGTCTATTGGACGGGACTCTCTGGAAACACCATATATTTT
CDR3aa: CAWVYWTGLSGNTIYF
d_gene: -
abundance: -
j_gene: TRBJ1-3
v_gene: TRBV30

CDR3nt: TGTGCCACCCAAGGACAGGGGAATTCACCCCTCCACTTT
CDR3aa: CATQGQGNSPLHF
d_gene: TRBD1
abundance: -
j_gene: TRBJ1-6
v_gene: TRBV19

CDR3nt: TGTGCCAGCAGTCGCACCCGGGGCACCATATATTTT
CDR3aa: CASSRTRGTIYF
d_gene: -
abundance: -
j_gene: TRBJ1-3
v_gene: TRBV6-5

CDR3nt: TGTGCCAGCAGATGGGACACCCAAGAGACCCAGTACTTC
CDR3aa: CASRWDTQETQYF
d_gene: -
abundance: once
j_gene: TRBJ2-5
v_gene: TRBV5-4

CDR3nt: TGTGCCATCAGGGGACAGGGGAACTCCTACGAGCAGTACTTC
CDR3aa: CAIRGQGNSYEQYF
d_gene: TRBD1
abundance: -
j_gene: TRBJ2-7
v_gene: TRBV10-3

CDR3nt: TGTGCCAGTAGTCCGCGGACAGGGGCGAACTATGGCTACACCTTC
CDR3aa: CASSPRTGANYGYTF
d_gene: TRBD1
abundance: -
j_gene: TRBJ1-2
v_gene: TRBV19